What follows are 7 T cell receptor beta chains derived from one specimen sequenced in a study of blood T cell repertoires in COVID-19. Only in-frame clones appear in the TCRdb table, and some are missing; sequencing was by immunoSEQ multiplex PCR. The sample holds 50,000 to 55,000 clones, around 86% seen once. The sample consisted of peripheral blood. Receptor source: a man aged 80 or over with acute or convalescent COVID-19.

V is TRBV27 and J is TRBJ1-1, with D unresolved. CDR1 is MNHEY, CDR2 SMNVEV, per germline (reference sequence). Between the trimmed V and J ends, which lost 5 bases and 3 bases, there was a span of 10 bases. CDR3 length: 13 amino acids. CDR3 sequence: CASSQLEYTEAFF. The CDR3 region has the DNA TGTGCCAGCAGTCAGCTGGAGTACACTGAAGCTTTCTTT.

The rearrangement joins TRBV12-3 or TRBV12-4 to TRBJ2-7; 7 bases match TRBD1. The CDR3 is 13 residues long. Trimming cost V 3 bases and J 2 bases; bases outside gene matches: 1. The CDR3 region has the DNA TGTGCCAGCAGTTTCCAGGGGGCCTACGAGCAGTACTTC. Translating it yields CASSFQGAYEQYF.

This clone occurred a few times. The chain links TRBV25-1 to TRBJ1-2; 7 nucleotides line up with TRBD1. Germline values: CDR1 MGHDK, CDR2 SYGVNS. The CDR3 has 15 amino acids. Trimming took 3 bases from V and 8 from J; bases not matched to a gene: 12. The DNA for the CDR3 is TGTGCCAGCAGTGACCCCCGCAGGGGGATCGGCGGCTACACCTTC. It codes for CASSDPRRGIGGYTF.

The CDR3 DNA reads as TGTGCCAGCAGTTCTGGGGACAGGGTAAAGTCTGGCTACACCTTC. Translation: CASSSGDRVKSGYTF. This chain connects TRBV6-5 to TRBJ1-2; the match to TRBD1 covers 9 bases. The germline V gene encodes CDR1 MNHEY and CDR2 SVGAGI. This CDR3 is built from 15 residues. V lost 4 bases and J lost 7; bases outside the gene matches: 10.

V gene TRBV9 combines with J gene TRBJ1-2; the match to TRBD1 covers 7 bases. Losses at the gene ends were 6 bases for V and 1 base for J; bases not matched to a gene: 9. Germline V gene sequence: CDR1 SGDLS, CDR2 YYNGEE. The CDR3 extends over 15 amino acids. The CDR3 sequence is CASNGDRYLNYGYTF. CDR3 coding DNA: TGTGCCAGCAATGGGGACAGATACCTTAACTATGGCTACACCTTC. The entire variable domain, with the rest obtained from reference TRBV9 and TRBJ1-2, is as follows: DSGVTQTPKHLITATGQRVTLRCSPRSGDLSVYWYQQSLDQGLQFLIQYYNGEERAKGNILERFSAQQFPDLHSELNLSSLELGDSALYFCASNGDRYLNYGYTFGSGTRLTVV.

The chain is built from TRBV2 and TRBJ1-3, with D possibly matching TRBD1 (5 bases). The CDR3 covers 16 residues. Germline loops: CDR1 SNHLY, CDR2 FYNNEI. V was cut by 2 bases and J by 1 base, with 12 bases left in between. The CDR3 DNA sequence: TGTGCCAGCAGTGAAACAGGAATGGCTTCTGGAAACACCATATATTTT. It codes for CASSETGMASGNTIYF. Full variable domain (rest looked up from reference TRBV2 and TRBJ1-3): EPEVTQTPSHQVTQMGQEVILRCVPISNHLYFYWYRQILGQKVEFLVSFYNNEISEKSEIFDDQFSVERPDGSNFTLKIRSTKLEDSAMYFCASSETGMASGNTIYFGEGSWLTVV.

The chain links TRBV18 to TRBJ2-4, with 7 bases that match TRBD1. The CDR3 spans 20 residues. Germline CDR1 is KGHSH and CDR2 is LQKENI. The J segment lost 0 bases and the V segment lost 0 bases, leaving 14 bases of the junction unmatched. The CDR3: CASSPPRTGLGRIAKNIQYF. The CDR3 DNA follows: TGTGCCAGCTCACCACCTAGGACAGGATTGGGAAGGATAGCCAAAAACATTCAGTACTTC.